This T cell receptor (beta chain) was captured in a study of tumor-infiltrating lymphocytes in primary liver carcinoma. Across the study: Tumors were stage T1-T3 N0M0, roughly 4.2 to 11 cm across.

Co-extraction of both nucleic acids (RNA and DNA) used about 19-33 mg of unsorted bulk tissue. Regarding this clonotype: Its ends do not fully match the called genes, so a read error is possible.

Per the germline V gene, CDR1 is SQVTM and CDR2 is ANQGSEA. CDR3 length: 13 amino acids. A constant-region primer primed TCR beta cDNA synthesis from about 530 ng of total RNA. ARM-PCR was slightly modified, and three nested multiplex PCR rounds with it gave rise to the TCR beta libraries. The two initial PCR rounds, roughly 9 cycles each, used TRBV1-TRBV30 forward and C-beta reverse primers. TCRdb recomputed calls from the multiplex PCR reads with MiXCR, one row per CDR3 protein. The profile shows approximately 73,000 distinct CDR3 sequences, 70% to 75% of them singletons. V is TRBV29-1 and J is TRBJ2-2; TRBD1 is a possible D gene (6 bases). Input material: liver tumor tissue from sampling region 4. As to subset: tumor region T4, right-lateral pole. This clonotype was obtained from a woman aged 55 to 70 with primary liver carcinoma and hepatitis B virus infection. CDR3 nucleotides: TGCAGCGTTGAGCGGCAGGGGACCGGGGAGCTGTCTTTT. It is translated as CSVERQGTGELSF.